This TCR beta chain was sequenced during a study of blood T cell repertoires in COVID-19. This clone appeared a single time. Original methodology: Nucleated cell number was recorded as an estimate derived from reference gene primer amplification. The repertoire was sequenced with immunoSEQ multiplex PCR; TCRdb's copy has only in-frame clones and lacks some. The DNA gave D and trimming, while V, J and clone size come from that table. The table includes 200,000 to 300,000 clones, approximately 86% detected once. V was pared by 4 bases and J by 2 bases, with 7 bases of the junction left unmatched. The CDR3 totals 16 residues. Per the germline V gene, CDR1 is SGHTS and CDR2 is YDEGEE.

V gene TRBV5-8 combines with J gene TRBJ2-3, with TRBD1 identical over 10 bases. This TCR came from a woman aged 55 to 70 with active or convalescent COVID-19. Sequenced input: peripheral blood. In DNA form, the CDR3 reads TGTGCCAGCAGCCGCCGGGACAGGGGAGTCACAGATACGCAGTATTTT. Translated: CASSRRDRGVTDTQYF.